This TCR beta chain was captured in a study of blood T cell repertoires in COVID-19. Across the whole study: COVID-19 samples from acute and convalescent phases originated in the United States, Italy and Spain.

As processed by the authors: The authors estimated nucleated cell counts from reference gene primer amplification. The method was immunoSEQ multiplex PCR; TCRdb's version includes in-frame clones alone and lacks a portion of them. V, J and clone size reflect that table, while D and trimming were determined from the DNA. Among some 110,000 clones, less than 90% were seen once, and the ten largest hold under 2.5%. The TCR sequence derives from a man between 25 and 39 years old with acute or convalescent COVID-19. The sample comprised peripheral blood.

CDR3 in amino acids: CASSLDYGAYNEQFF. CDR3 in DNA: TGTGCCAGCAGCCTCGATTACGGAGCCTACAATGAGCAGTTCTTC. The chain uses TRBV27 and TRBJ2-1; D is uncertain. V shed 6 bases and J shed 2 bases, with 14 bases lying between them. CDR1 and CDR2 from the germline V gene are MNHEY and SMNVEV (reference sequence). This CDR3 region has 15 residues.